This entry lists 31 T cell receptor beta chains sequenced from one sample in a study of T cell clonality in common variable immunodeficiency. Antigen specificity for these receptors is unknown. Study-wide findings and caveats: Fewer deletions and N-nucleotide insertions were reportedly seen in common variable immunodeficiency TCR beta sequences.

Sequencing was performed with immunoSEQ multiplex PCR; in TCRdb, only in-frame clones are kept and a portion is missing. The table lists 15,000 to 20,000 clones, no singletons, with around 12% in the top ten. Source material: peripheral blood mononuclear cells. The receptors shown here come from a human donor with common variable immunodeficiency.

This clone was observed many times. The CDR3 end lies 3 residues beyond the end of the read and is filled in from the germline J gene. The chain links TRBV7-2 to TRBJ2-7; 8 bases fit TRBD2. The CDR3 is 15 amino acids. The germline gives CDR1 SGHTA, CDR2 FQGNSA. Trimming at V came to 1 base and at J to 2 bases, leaving 4 bases not matched to a gene. CDR3 in amino acids: CASSLVGRGAYEQYF. The sequenced CDR3 bases are TGTGCCAGCAGCTTAGTCGGGCGGGGGGCCTACGAG.

This clone was observed many times. The read ends 3 residues before the CDR3 terminus; that terminus is restored from the germline J gene. This sequence joins TRBV18 and TRBJ1-1; TRBD1 matches at 9 bases. CDR3 length: 16 amino acids. Germline V lookup: CDR1 KGHSH, CDR2 LQKENI. V trimming: 4 bases; J trimming: 0 bases; junction bases outside the gene matches: 6. Partial CDR3 DNA: TGTGCCAGCTCACAGCCGGGACAGGGAATGAACACTGAA. Protein sequence: CASSQPGQGMNTE. The full CDR3 protein reads CASSQPGQGMNTEAFF.

This clone appeared a few times. The read stops 3 residues short of the end of the CDR3; the missing end is completed from the germline J gene. The V gene is TRBV11-3, the J gene TRBJ1-1; D is uncertain. CDR3 size: 14 residues. Germline lookup yields CDR1 SGHNT and CDR2 YENEEA. Trimming took 1 base from V and 1 from J, leaving 7 bases between them. Partial CDR3 DNA: TGTGCCAGCAGCTTAGGGGCAGCGAACACTGAA. This translates into CASSLGAANTE. The full CDR3 reads CASSLGAANTEAFF.

Worth noting for this clone: The sequenced fragment ends 3 residues before the CDR3 boundary, so the rest is inferred from the germline J gene. This sequence joins TRBV7-9 and TRBJ1-3; no definite D call. The CDR3 length is 15 residues. V lost 4 bases and J lost 0, with 10 bases in between. Germline CDR1 is SEHNR and CDR2 is FQNEAQ (reference sequence). CDR3 bases read: TGTGCCAGCAGCTACGACTCCATCTCTGGAAACACC. It encodes CASSYDSISGNT. The whole CDR3 sequence is CASSYDSISGNTIYF.

The sequenced CDR3 bases are TGTGCCAGCAGCTTAGGAGGGCCCGGGGAG. Its protein is CASSLGGPGE. The whole CDR3 protein is CASSLGGPGELFF. The rearrangement uses TRBV11-2 and TRBJ2-2, with D perhaps matching TRBD2 (5 bases). The read comes to an end 3 residues before the CDR3 does, leaving the germline J gene to fill in the end. The CDR3 totals 13 residues. CDR1 and CDR2 from the germline V gene are SGHAT and FQNNGV. Trimming stripped 1 base from V and 6 bases from J, with 6 bases between.

As for this clone: The sequenced fragment ends 3 residues before the CDR3 boundary, so the rest is inferred from the germline J gene. This chain links TRBV7-3 with TRBJ1-6, with TRBD1 identical over 9 bases. After removal of 2 bases from V and 10 bases from J, the junction contained 12 bases not matched to a gene. This CDR3 contains 17 residues. Germline V gene sequence: CDR1 SGHTA, CDR2 FQGTGA. CDR3 in amino acids: CASSLAPSGQGGSPLHF. The CDR3 bases that were read are TGTGCCAGCAGCTTAGCCCCTTCGGGACAGGGTGGGTCACCC.

This clone has just a few counts. The missing CDR3 end, 3 residues past where the read stops, is filled in from the germline J gene. The chain joins TRBV19 to TRBJ2-1; possibly TRBD2 for D (7 bases). V lost 3 bases and J 9 bases, leaving 18 bases between the germline ends. This CDR3 region has 15 residues. Germline lookup yields CDR1 LNHDA and CDR2 SQIVND (reference sequence). The CDR3: CASSIGGRSLGEQFF. The part of the CDR3 DNA that was read is TGTGCCAGTAGTATCGGGGGGCGGTCCCTCGGTGAG.

This clone was recorded a few times. This CDR3 is CASSPAAGGPYEQYF. The part of the CDR3 DNA that was read is TGTGCCAGCAGCCCAGCAGCGGGGGGGCCCTACGAG. The chain recombines TRBV7-9 with TRBJ2-7; TRBD2 aligns across 10 bases. The read terminates 3 residues before the CDR3 end, so the remaining end is supplied by the germline J gene. The germline V gene has CDR1 SEHNR and CDR2 FQNEAQ (reference sequence). V gave up 5 bases and J gave up 2 bases; unmatched junction bases: 6. The CDR3 runs to 15 residues. Filled out from reference TRBV7-9 and TRBJ2-7, the complete variable domain reads DTGVSQNPRHKITKRGQNVTFRCDPISEHNRLYWYRQTLGQGPEFLTYFQNEAQLEKSRLLSDRFSAERPKGSFSTLEIQRTEQGDSAMYLCASSPAAGGPYEQYFGPGTRLTVT.

This clone was picked up a small number of times. The sequenced CDR3 bases are TGTGCCAGCAGCCGGGACAGGGCGGGCACCGGGGAG. Translation: CASSRDRAGTGE. The full CDR3 protein is CASSRDRAGTGELFF. V gene TRBV7-2 combines with J gene TRBJ2-2; 9 bases are shared with TRBD1. The DNA ends 3 residues before the CDR3 does, and the rest of the CDR3 is filled in from the germline J gene. Trimming took 5 bases from V and 4 from J; bases not matched to a gene: 5. The CDR3 contains 15 residues. CDR1 is SGHTA, CDR2 FQGNSA, per germline.

This clone appeared many times. The sequenced fragment ends 3 residues before the CDR3 boundary, so the rest is inferred from the germline J gene. The rearrangement joins TRBV11-2 to TRBJ1-2; a weak D match, TRBD1 (6 bases). CDR1 and CDR2 from the germline V gene are SGHAT and FQNNGV. Trimming pared 0 bases from V and 4 bases from J, leaving 9 bases between. CDR3 length: 14 amino acids. The part of the CDR3 DNA that was read is TGTGCCAGCAGCTTAGAAGGGGGGGGCTATGGC. This codes for CASSLEGGGYG. The CDR3 in full is CASSLEGGGYGYTF.

As regards this clone: With the read ending 3 residues before the CDR3 end, the germline J gene is used to fill in that end. The chain is built from TRBV7-3 and TRBJ2-1, with TRBD1 matching 7 bases. Trimming removed 6 bases from V and 3 bases from J; junction bases left unmatched: 11. The CDR3 runs to 16 residues. Germline V gives CDR1 SGHTA, CDR2 FQGTGA. CDR3 loop: CASSPDGTANYNEQFF. The covered CDR3 bases are TGTGCCAGCAGTCCGGACGGGACAGCGAACTACAATGAG.

In its sample, this clone was seen a few times. The read ends 3 residues early relative to the CDR3; the germline J gene fills the gap. The chain joins TRBV19 to TRBJ2-1, with D tentatively TRBD2 (5 bases). Germline lookup yields CDR1 LNHDA and CDR2 SQIVND (reference sequence). The CDR3 contains 17 residues. Between the trimmed V and J ends, which lost 1 base and 7 bases, there was a span of 20 bases. This CDR3 reads CASSIAGPGSSRNEQFF. The sequenced CDR3 bases are TGTGCCAGTAGTATAGCTGGGCCGGGGTCCTCCAGAAATGAG.

This clone was observed many times. Partial CDR3 DNA: TGTGCCAGCGGGCAAAGCGGCGTCAGCTATGGC. It is translated as CASGQSGVSYG. The complete CDR3 sequence is CASGQSGVSYGYTF. This sequence joins TRBV7-9 and TRBJ1-2; D ambiguous. The observed sequence ends 3 residues before the CDR3 terminus, with the missing tail filled in from the germline J gene. CDR3 length: 14 amino acids. Germline V gene sequence: CDR1 SEHNR, CDR2 FQNEAQ (reference sequence). Trimming left V 8 bases short and J 4 bases short, with 17 bases between.

To note about this clone: Sequencing ends 3 residues short of the CDR3 end; the germline J gene provides the rest. V usage is TRBV23-1 and J usage is TRBJ2-7; D possibly corresponds to TRBD2 (5 bases). TRBV23-1 is known as an ORF, though its function is uncertain. The CDR3 extends over 14 amino acids. Trimming pared 3 bases from V and 1 base from J, leaving 10 bases between. The CDR3 bases that were read are TGCGCCAGCAGTCATTTGAGGGTGTCCTACGAG. Translation gives CASSHLRVSYE. The entire CDR3 protein is CASSHLRVSYEQYF.

In the case of this clone: Coverage ceases 3 residues before the CDR3 finishes, and the germline J gene fills in the end. J is TRBJ1-6 and V is TRBV18, with 9 bases lining up with TRBD1. Germline CDR1 reads KGHSH; CDR2 reads LQKENI. The CDR3 length is 15 residues. Losses at the gene ends were 3 bases for V and 10 bases for J; bases not matched to a gene: 7. The chain's CDR3 is CASSPRQGEDSPLHF. CDR3 DNA, as far as it was read: TGTGCCAGCTCACCTCGACAGGGGGAAGACTCACCC.

About this clone: The sequenced fragment ends 3 residues before the CDR3 boundary, so the rest is inferred from the germline J gene. This chain joins TRBV19 and TRBJ1-4; D gene uncertain. Germline V gene data show CDR1 as LNHDA and CDR2 as SQIVND (reference sequence). This CDR3 is built from 13 residues. V shed 4 bases and J shed 7 bases, with 10 bases lying between them. CDR3 amino acids: CASSNPTAEKLFF. CDR3 bases read: TGTGCCAGTAGTAACCCTACAGCTGAAAAA.

This clone was detected ten times or more. Sequencing ends 3 residues short of the CDR3 end; the germline J gene provides the rest. V and J are TRBV7-9 and TRBJ1-1; 7 bases map to TRBD1. The V and J ends lost 2 bases and 1 base, in that order; junction bases with no gene match: 4. CDR1 is SEHNR and CDR2 is FQNEAQ in the germline V gene (reference sequence). The CDR3 spans 15 residues. This CDR3 reads CASSLSGTENTEAFF. Incomplete CDR3 DNA: TGTGCCAGCAGCTTATCCGGGACAGAGAACACTGAA.

This clone showed up just a few times. The DNA ends 3 residues before the CDR3 does, and the rest of the CDR3 is filled in from the germline J gene. This chain uses TRBV7-8 with TRBJ2-3; D not certain. Germline V lookup: CDR1 SGHVS, CDR2 FQNEAQ. The CDR3 length is 14 residues. V was trimmed by 5 bases and J by 3 bases, leaving 12 bases between them. CDR3 sequence reads: CASSPLILTDTQYF. CDR3 DNA (partial): TGTGCCAGCAGCCCACTCATCCTAACAGATACG.

Remarks on this clone: Sequencing ends 3 residues short of the CDR3 end; the germline J gene provides the rest. V is TRBV2 and J is TRBJ2-1, with TRBD1 matching 8 bases. Germline loops: CDR1 SNHLY, CDR2 FYNNEI. V lost 3 bases and J lost 5; bases outside the gene matches: 6. The CDR3 consists of 15 residues. Incomplete CDR3 DNA: TGTGCCAGCAGTGAGGACAGGGTCCCCCACAATGAG. Translating it yields CASSEDRVPHNE. The full CDR3 sequence reads CASSEDRVPHNEQFF.

A remark on this clone: The CDR3 extends 3 residues past the end of the read, so its final part is completed from the germline J gene. V gene TRBV5-1 combines with J gene TRBJ2-7; D possibly corresponds to TRBD1 (5 bases). In germline, CDR1 is SGHRS, CDR2 YFSETQ. The CDR3 extends over 14 amino acids. Trimming cost V 3 bases and J 2 bases, with 12 bases left between them. The CDR3 loop reads CASSSDSAPYEQYF. Incomplete CDR3 DNA: TGCGCCAGCAGCTCAGACAGTGCCCCCTACGAG.

Concerning this clone itself: Read data end 3 residues before the CDR3 end; the end is taken from the germline J gene. The gene calls are TRBV7-9 and TRBJ2-7; 8 bases line up with TRBD1. Germline assignment: CDR1 SEHNR and CDR2 FQNEAQ (reference sequence). The V and J ends lost 6 bases and 3 bases, in that order; junction bases with no gene match: 4. The length of the CDR3 is 13 residues. CDR3 sequence: CASRDGQGYEQYF. CDR3 bases read: TGTGCCAGCAGAGATGGACAGGGCTACGAG.

This clone occurred a few times. CDR3 DNA, as far as it was read: TGTGCCAGCAGCTTAGGACAGGGAAGTCAGCCC. It specifies CASSLGQGSQP. The full CDR3 protein is CASSLGQGSQPQHF. The V call is TRBV7-8, the J call TRBJ1-5, with 7 bases aligning to TRBD1. Sequencing ends 3 residues short of the CDR3 end; the germline J gene provides the rest. Germline V lookup: CDR1 SGHVS, CDR2 FQNEAQ. The trim removed 1 base at V and 6 bases at J, leaving 3 bases unmatched. The CDR3 contains 14 residues.

A word on this clone: The read ends 3 residues shy of where the CDR3 ends; the end is completed using the germline J gene. The rearrangement joins TRBV18 to TRBJ2-3; 10 nucleotides line up with TRBD2. The trim removed 3 bases at V and 5 bases at J, leaving 5 bases unmatched. Germline V gene data show CDR1 as KGHSH and CDR2 as LQKENI. There are 15 residues in the CDR3. CDR3 DNA, as far as it was read: TGTGCCAGCTCACCCGCTAGCGGGGGTGGAGATACG. As protein: CASSPASGGGDT. The entire CDR3 is CASSPASGGGDTQYF.

A note on this clone: The DNA ends 3 residues before the CDR3 does, and the rest of the CDR3 is filled in from the germline J gene. This chain links TRBV7-3 with TRBJ2-3, with a possible D match to TRBD2 (6 bases). Per germline, CDR1 SGHTA and CDR2 FQGTGA. The CDR3 runs to 15 residues. CDR3 bases read: TGTGCCAGCAGCTTAAATATCGGGAAGGAGGGGACG. Protein sequence: CASSLNIGKEGT. In full, the CDR3 is CASSLNIGKEGTQYF. The whole variable domain, remainder taken from reference TRBV7-3 and TRBJ2-3, is GAGVSQTPSNKVTEKGKYVELRCDPISGHTALYWYRQSLGQGPEFLIYFQGTGAADDSGLPNDRFFAVRPEGSVSTLKIQRTERGDSAVYLCASSLNIGKEGTQYFGPGTRLTVL.

Concerning this clone itself: The CDR3 end is not reached by the read, which stops 3 residues before it; the germline J gene fills it in. The chain uses TRBV19 and TRBJ1-1; D remains ambiguous. The germline V gene encodes CDR1 LNHDA and CDR2 SQIVND (reference sequence). The V and J ends lost 6 bases and 6 bases respectively, with 8 bases between them. The CDR3 totals 11 residues. CDR3 residues: CASRLGAEAFF. The DNA read from the CDR3 is TGTGCCAGTAGGTTGGGCGCTGAA.

This clone was observed a handful of times. The sequence runs out 3 residues before the end of the CDR3; the remainder is reconstructed from the germline J gene. This chain joins TRBV20-1 and TRBJ2-1; 13 bases agree with TRBD2. V was pared by 4 bases and J by 7 bases, with 4 bases of the junction left unmatched. There are 14 residues in the CDR3. Germline V gives CDR1 DFQATT, CDR2 SNEGSKA (reference sequence). CDR3 protein: CSATTSGGANEQFF. The sequenced part of the CDR3 DNA is TGCAGTGCTACAACTAGCGGGGGGGCAAATGAG.

The table lists this clone with a few counts. The CDR3 is cut off 3 residues early in the read; its end comes from the germline J gene. The chain combines TRBV29-1 with TRBJ2-7; 7 bases map to TRBD2. V was clipped by 5 bases and J by 6 bases; unmatched bases: 10. The CDR3 has 13 amino acids. Germline CDR1 is SQVTM and CDR2 is ANQGSEA. The CDR3 sequence is CSVTSAPWLEQYF. The CDR3 DNA, read in part, is TGCAGCGTTACTAGCGCCCCTTGGCTCGAG.

A few counts support this clone. The read terminates 3 residues before the CDR3 end, so the remaining end is supplied by the germline J gene. This rearrangement joins TRBV7-7 to TRBJ2-1, with D unresolved. Between the trimmed V and J ends, which lost 1 base and 2 bases, there was a span of 9 bases. This CDR3 spans 15 amino acids. CDR1 and CDR2 (germline): SSHAT, FNYEAQ (reference sequence). The CDR3 sequence is CASSLGHGPYNEQFF. The sequenced part of the CDR3 DNA is TGTGCCAGCAGCTTAGGACACGGCCCCTACAATGAG.

This clone appeared a few times. The DNA ends 3 residues before the CDR3 does, and the rest of the CDR3 is filled in from the germline J gene. This rearrangement joins TRBV18 to TRBJ2-3; TRBD1 matches at 11 bases. Losses at the gene ends were 6 bases for V and 4 bases for J; bases not matched to a gene: 6. Germline V gene lookup returns CDR1 KGHSH and CDR2 LQKENI. CDR3 length: 15 residues. This chain's CDR3 is CASSQDRGRADTQYF. The CDR3 bases that were read are TGTGCCAGCTCTCAGGACAGGGGGCGGGCAGATACG. The complete variable domain, with remaining parts taken from reference TRBV18 and TRBJ2-3, reads NAGVMQNPRHLVRRRGQEARLRCSPMKGHSHVYWYRQLPEEGLKFMVYLQKENIIDESGMPKERFSAEFPKEGPSILRIQQVVRGDSAAYFCASSQDRGRADTQYFGPGTRLTVL.

This clone was counted a few times. The read ends 3 residues shy of where the CDR3 ends; the end is completed using the germline J gene. The chain carries TRBV19 and TRBJ2-7; D is unclear. Trimming removed 5 bases at V and 5 bases at J, with 10 bases between. CDR1 is LNHDA, CDR2 SQIVND, per germline (reference sequence). This CDR3 is 12 amino acids long. CDR3 residues: CASSHFGHEQYF. The sequenced CDR3 bases are TGTGCCAGTAGTCATTTTGGCCACGAG.

For this clone: The read comes to an end 3 residues before the CDR3 does, leaving the germline J gene to fill in the end. V usage is TRBV30 and J usage is TRBJ1-3; D not resolved. Germline assignment: CDR1 GTSNPN and CDR2 SVGIG (reference sequence). V was shortened by 2 bases and J by 3 bases, with 8 bases between the two germline ends. The CDR3 covers 13 residues. CDR3 amino acids: CAWSKVNGNTIYF. The part of the CDR3 DNA that was read is TGTGCCTGGAGTAAGGTTAATGGAAACACC.